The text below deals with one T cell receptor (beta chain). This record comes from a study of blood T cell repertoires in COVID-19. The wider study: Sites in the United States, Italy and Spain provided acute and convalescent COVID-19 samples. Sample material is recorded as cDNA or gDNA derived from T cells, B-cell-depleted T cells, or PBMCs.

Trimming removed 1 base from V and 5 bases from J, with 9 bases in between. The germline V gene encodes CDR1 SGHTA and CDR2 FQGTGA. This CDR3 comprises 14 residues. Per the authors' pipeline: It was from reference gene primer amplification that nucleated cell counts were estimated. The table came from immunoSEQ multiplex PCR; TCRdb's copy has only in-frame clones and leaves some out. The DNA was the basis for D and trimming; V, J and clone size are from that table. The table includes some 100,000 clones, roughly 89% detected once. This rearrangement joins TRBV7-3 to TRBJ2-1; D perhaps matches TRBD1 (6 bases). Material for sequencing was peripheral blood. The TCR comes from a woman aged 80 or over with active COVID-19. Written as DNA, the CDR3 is TGTGCCAGCAGCTTAATGCCAGGGGACAATGAGCAGTTCTTC. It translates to CASSLMPGDNEQFF.